Here is one TCR beta chain with its context. What it binds is not known. This sample is part of a study of long-term antiretroviral therapy in people with HIV. Study-wide results and limits: Pre-ART-expanded clones dominated the repertoire at all time points. Diversity increased after ART yet remained lower than in transplant donor controls.

The CDR3 runs to 16 residues. The germline gives CDR1 MNHEY, CDR2 SMNVEV (reference sequence). The junction had 6 bases not matched to a gene; V was cut back by 4 bases and J by 4 bases. Running of the v3.0 immunoSEQ assay took place at survey level. Only in-frame clones appear in the TCRdb table, and some are missing; sequencing was by immunoSEQ multiplex PCR. Of some 28,000 clones listed, roughly 94% are singletons. The chain has TRBV27 and TRBJ2-1; 11 bases line up with TRBD2. The sequences come from unsorted PBMCs, collected 5.3 years after starting antiretroviral therapy. The origin of this receptor is a man aged 50 to 60 with HIV. CDR3 nucleotides: TGTGCCAGCAGTTCCGCTAGCGGGGGGAATTACAATGAGCAGTTCTTC. Translated, it gives CASSSASGGNYNEQFF.